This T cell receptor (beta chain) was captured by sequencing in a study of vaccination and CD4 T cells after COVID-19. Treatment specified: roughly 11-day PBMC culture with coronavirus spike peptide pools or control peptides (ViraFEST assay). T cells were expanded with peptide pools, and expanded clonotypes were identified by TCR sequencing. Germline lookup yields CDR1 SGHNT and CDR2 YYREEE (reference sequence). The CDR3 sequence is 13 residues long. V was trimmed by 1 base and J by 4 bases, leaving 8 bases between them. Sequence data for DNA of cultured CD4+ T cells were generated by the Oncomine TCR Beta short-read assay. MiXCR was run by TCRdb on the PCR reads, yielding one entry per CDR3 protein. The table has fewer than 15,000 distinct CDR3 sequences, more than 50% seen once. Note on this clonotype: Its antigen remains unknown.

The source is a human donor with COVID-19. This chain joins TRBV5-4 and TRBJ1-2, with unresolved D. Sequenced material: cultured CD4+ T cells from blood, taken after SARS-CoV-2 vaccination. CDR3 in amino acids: CASSLSRGYGYTF. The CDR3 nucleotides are TGTGCCAGCAGCTTGAGCCGGGGCTATGGCTACACCTTC.